One sample yielded the 16 T cell receptor beta chains listed below, sequenced in a study of T-cell memory formation after mild COVID-19. MiXCR, applied by TCRdb to the 5' RACE reads, yields one record per CDR3 protein. This repertoire shows 190,000 or so distinct CDR3 sequences, over 20% found once; its top ten account for under 25%. The material sequenced was PBMCs or a T cell subset sorted from them (not recorded which). The receptors were gathered from an adult woman who had mild COVID-19 (a few samples of this study predate the infection). Cell type and time point are not known.

The chain couples TRBV5-6 to TRBJ2-4; a possible D gene is TRBD1 (5 bases). V was shortened by 0 bases and J by 8 bases, with 6 bases between the two germline ends. The CDR3 length is 12 residues. The germline V gene encodes CDR1 SGHDT and CDR2 YYEEEE. For the CDR3, the DNA is TGTGCCAGCAGCTTGGGGGGCTACATTCAGTACTTC. Its translation: CASSLGGYIQYF. The full variable domain, with the rest looked up from reference TRBV5-6 and TRBJ2-4, is DAGVTQSPTHLIKTRGQQVTLRCSPKSGHDTVSWYQQALGQGPQFIFQYYEEEERQRGNFPDRFSGHQFPNYSSELNVNALLLGDSALYLCASSLGGYIQYFGAGTRLSVL.

The chain has TRBV5-1 and TRBJ2-1; D remains unclear. V lost 0 bases to trimming and J lost 6 bases, with 10 bases between them. The germline CDR1 and CDR2 sequences are SGHRS and YFSETQ. The CDR3 loop spans 14 amino acids. The chain's CDR3 is CASSLGDYANEQFF. CDR3 DNA: TGCGCCAGCAGCTTGGGGGATTACGCCAATGAGCAGTTCTTC.

V is TRBV7-2 and J is TRBJ2-7; the D gene is possibly TRBD1 (5 bases). CDR3 length: 15 residues. Germline V gives CDR1 SGHTA, CDR2 FQGNSA. V was clipped by 4 bases and J by 0 bases, with 13 bases between them. CDR3 sequence (DNA): TGTGCCAGCAGCTGGACACGGACCCCCTCCTACGAGCAGTACTTC. This gives the protein CASSWTRTPSYEQYF.

V usage is TRBV9 and J usage is TRBJ2-5, with 7 bases aligning to TRBD2. CDR3 length: 12 amino acids. Germline values: CDR1 SGDLS, CDR2 YYNGEE. J lost 8 bases, V lost 0 bases, and 1 base had no gene match. The DNA for the CDR3 is TGTGCCAGCAGCGTAGGGGAGGGAACCCAGTACTTC. It encodes CASSVGEGTQYF.

This clonotype was counted only a few times. The chain uses TRBV7-9 and TRBJ2-1; D is undetermined. Germline V lookup: CDR1 SEHNR, CDR2 FQNEAQ (reference sequence). The CDR3 totals 13 residues. The V end was cut by 2 bases, the J end by 8 bases, with 10 bases between. This CDR3 reads CASSLRDPDEQFF. The CDR3 coding sequence is TGTGCCAGCAGCTTACGAGACCCGGATGAGCAGTTCTTC.

The chain recombines TRBV6-2 or TRBV6-3 with TRBJ1-2; D gene uncertain. Trimming took off 5 bases at V and 6 bases at J, with 19 bases between the two ends. This CDR3 has 15 residues. The germline gives CDR1 MNHEY, CDR2 SVGEGT. CDR3 sequence reads: CASSRYRSGQDGYTF. The CDR3 nucleotides read TGTGCCAGCAGTAGATACAGAAGTGGTCAGGATGGCTACACCTTC.

This clonotype has only a few counts. The rearrangement links TRBV7-2 to TRBJ2-3; D perhaps matches TRBD1 (6 bases). This CDR3 is built from 16 residues. The germline V gene encodes CDR1 SGHTA and CDR2 FQGNSA. V lost 5 bases, J lost 0 bases, and 15 bases lay in between. The CDR3 DNA is TGTGCCAGCAGCCCGTCTAGGGGGTGGAGCACAGATACGCAGTATTTT. This codes for CASSPSRGWSTDTQYF.

This clonotype was counted only a few times. V is TRBV28 and J is TRBJ1-1, with D maybe TRBD1 (5 bases). CDR1 and CDR2 (germline): MDHEN, SYDVKM. With 3 bases removed from V and 5 bases from J, the gap between germline ends came to 10 bases. This CDR3 contains 13 residues. The chain's CDR3 is CASSFLDRTEAFF. DNA for the CDR3: TGTGCCAGCAGTTTCCTCGACAGAACTGAAGCTTTCTTT.

J is TRBJ1-5 and V is TRBV5-1; no clear D gene. V was pared by 0 bases and J by 0 bases, with 7 bases between. Germline CDR1 and CDR2: SGHRS and YFSETQ. This CDR3 region has 15 residues. The CDR3 DNA reads as TGCGCCAGCAGCTTGGAAGGTTTTAGCAATCAGCCCCAGCATTTT. Translation gives CASSLEGFSNQPQHF. Using reference TRBV5-1 and TRBJ1-5 for the parts outside the CDR3, the full variable domain is KAGVTQTPRYLIKTRGQQVTLSCSPISGHRSVSWYQQTPGQGLQFLFEYFSETQRNKGNFPGRFSGRQFSNSRSEMNVSTLELGDSALYLCASSLEGFSNQPQHFGDGTRLSIL.

V and J are TRBV7-9 and TRBJ2-6, with D uncertain. The V end lost 7 bases, the J end lost 0 bases, and 13 bases lay between the germline ends. Germline CDR1 SEHNR, CDR2 FQNEAQ (reference sequence). The CDR3 consists of 16 residues. CDR3: CASTHTLTSGANVLTF. In DNA form, the CDR3 reads TGTGCCAGCACCCACACTCTAACCTCTGGGGCCAACGTCCTGACTTTC.

This clonotype was seen a few times. The chain is built from TRBV7-6 and TRBJ1-2; possible D gene TRBD1, 6 bases. Trimming pared 5 bases from V and 4 bases from J, leaving 17 bases between. Germline V lookup: CDR1 SGHVS, CDR2 FNYEAQ. This CDR3 has 15 amino acids. The CDR3 region is CASSGGGGALYGYTF. Here the CDR3 DNA reads TGTGCCAGCAGCGGGGGCGGGGGAGCCCTCTATGGCTACACCTTC.

This clonotype was seen only a few times. The chain carries TRBV4-2 and TRBJ2-2; TRBD2 might be the D (6 bases). The CDR3 loop spans 16 amino acids. The V gene's germline CDR1 is LGHNA and CDR2 YNFKEQ. The germline V and J ends were trimmed by 2 bases and 3 bases, with 13 bases remaining between them. The CDR3 sequence: CASSQREIAYTGELFF. The CDR3 nucleotides are TGTGCCAGCAGCCAACGGGAGATCGCTTACACCGGGGAGCTGTTTTTT.

CDR3 loop: CASSPDRPSGNTIYF. The DNA of the CDR3 is TGTGCCAGCAGTCCCGACAGGCCCTCTGGAAACACCATATATTTT. V gene TRBV5-4 combines with J gene TRBJ1-3, with D possibly being TRBD1 (6 bases). Trimming took off 5 bases at V and 0 bases at J, with 12 bases between the two ends. Germline CDR1 is SGHNT and CDR2 is YYREEE (reference sequence). The CDR3 loop spans 15 amino acids. Full variable domain (rest looked up from reference TRBV5-4 and TRBJ1-3): ETGVTQSPTHLIKTRGQQVTLRCSSQSGHNTVSWYQQALGQGPQFIFQYYREEENGRGNFPPRFSGLQFPNYSSELNVNALELDDSALYLCASSPDRPSGNTIYFGEGSWLTVV.

In this sample, this clonotype turned up a few times. The chain is built from TRBV7-2 and TRBJ2-7; 11 nucleotides align to TRBD2. V shed 5 bases and J 7 bases; nucleotides not matched to a gene: 10. The CDR3 spans 15 residues. Germline V CDR1 and CDR2: SGHTA, FQGNSA. This CDR3 reads CASSPLAGVREEQYF. The CDR3 DNA reads as TGTGCCAGCAGCCCACTAGCGGGAGTTAGAGAAGAGCAGTACTTC.

This clonotype was detected once. J is TRBJ2-3 and V is TRBV10-3; a possible D gene is TRBD2 (5 bases). The CDR3 runs to 15 residues. V was clipped by 2 bases and J by 1 base, with 10 bases between them. Germline V gene data show CDR1 as ENHRY and CDR2 as SYGVKD. The CDR3 nucleotides read TGTGCCATCAGTGAGCCGGGGAAGGGCACAGATACGCAGTATTTT. This codes for CAISEPGKGTDTQYF.

This clonotype has a handful of counts. V and J are TRBV5-1 and TRBJ2-7; weak D call: TRBD2 (6 bases). Germline V lookup: CDR1 SGHRS, CDR2 YFSETQ. The CDR3 is made up of 13 amino acids. V was pared by 0 bases and J by 6 bases, with 10 bases between. CDR3 sequence: CASSLVGGSEQYF. DNA of the CDR3: TGCGCCAGCAGCTTGGTCGGAGGGTCCGAGCAGTACTTC.